This T cell receptor beta chain is drawn from a study of cytomegalovirus exposure and HLA in healthy donors. Study overall: In an early release, HLA-typed donors contributed 90 million or so unique TCR sequences.

Researchers ran the PCR with 60 Vbeta and 13 Jbeta primers. Some clones are missing from TCRdb's copy, which holds only in-frame ones; the method was immunoSEQ multiplex PCR. The sample shows some 180,000 clones, around 90% of them seen only once. The CDR3 runs to 12 residues. The V gene's germline CDR1 is MGHRA and CDR2 YSYEKL. The V end was cut by 0 bases, the J end by 7 bases, with 4 bases between. The study, taken as a whole, reports: The availability of immune exposure information extended only to CMV serostatus. Excluded were some V segments that proved indistinguishable, including TRBV6-2 and TRBV6-3. Later analysis identified 16,951 TCR beta sequences associated with HLA alleles, using a false discovery rate threshold of 0.05.

Worth noting for this clone: Antigen specificity is unknown.

This TCR derives from a boy aged 2 to 10 in good health and CMV-seronegative. Sequencing was performed on PBMCs. The chain uses TRBV4-1 and TRBJ2-1; D call uncertain. CDR3 nucleotide sequence: TGCGCCAGCAGCCAAGATAATAATGAGCAGTTCTTC. Its protein product is CASSQDNNEQFF.